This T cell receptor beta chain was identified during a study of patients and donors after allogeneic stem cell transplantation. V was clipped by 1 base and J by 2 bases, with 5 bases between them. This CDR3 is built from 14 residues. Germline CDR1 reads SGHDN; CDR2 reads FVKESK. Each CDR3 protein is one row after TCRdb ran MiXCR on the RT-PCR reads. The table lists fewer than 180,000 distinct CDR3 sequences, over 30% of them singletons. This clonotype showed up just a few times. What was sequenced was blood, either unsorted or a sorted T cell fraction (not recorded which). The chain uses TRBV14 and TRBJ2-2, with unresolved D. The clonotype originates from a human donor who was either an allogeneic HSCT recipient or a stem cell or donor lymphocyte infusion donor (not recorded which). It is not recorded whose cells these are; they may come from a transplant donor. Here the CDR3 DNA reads TGTGCCAGCAGCCAAGCATTAAACACCGGGGAGCTGTTTTTT. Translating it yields CASSQALNTGELFF.